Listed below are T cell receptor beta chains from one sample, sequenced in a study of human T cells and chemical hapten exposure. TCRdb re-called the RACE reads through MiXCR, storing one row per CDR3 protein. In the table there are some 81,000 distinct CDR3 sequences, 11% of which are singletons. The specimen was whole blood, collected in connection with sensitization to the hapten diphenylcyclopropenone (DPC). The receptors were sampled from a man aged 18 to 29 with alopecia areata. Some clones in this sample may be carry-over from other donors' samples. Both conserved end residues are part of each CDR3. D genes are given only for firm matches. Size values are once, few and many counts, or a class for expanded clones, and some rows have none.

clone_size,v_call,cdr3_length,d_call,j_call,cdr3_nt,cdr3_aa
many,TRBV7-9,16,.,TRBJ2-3,TGTGCCAGCAGCCCCACGAGAGGAAGGGGAACAGATACGCAGTATTTT,CASSPTRGRGTDTQYF
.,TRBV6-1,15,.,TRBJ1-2,TGTGCCAGCAGTGAAGATTGGGAACTAATCTATGGCTACACCTTC,CASSEDWELIYGYTF
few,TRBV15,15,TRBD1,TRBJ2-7,TGTGCCACCAGCAGAGACCGGACAGGGGGCTACGAGCAGTACTTC,CATSRDRTGGYEQYF
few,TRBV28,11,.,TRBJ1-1,TGTGCCAGCAAGACAGAAGCTGAAGCTTTCTTT,CASKTEAEAFF
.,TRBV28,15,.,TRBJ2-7,TGTGCCAGCAGTCGCCTGAGGGACGGCTCCTACGAGCAGTACTTC,CASSRLRDGSYEQYF
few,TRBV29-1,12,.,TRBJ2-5,TGCAGCGTTGAGTGGGGGGAAGAGACCCAGTACTTC,CSVEWGEETQYF
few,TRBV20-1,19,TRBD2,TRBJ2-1,TGCAGTGCTAGAAAAACCGGGACTAGCGGGGGGGAAAACTACAATGAGCAGTTCTTC,CSARKTGTSGGENYNEQFF
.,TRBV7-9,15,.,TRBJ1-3,TGTGCCAGCAGCTTAGGGCCAGCGTCTGGAAACACCATATATTTT,CASSLGPASGNTIYF
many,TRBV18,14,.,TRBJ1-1,TGTGCCAGCTCACCCTTTTCATCGGTTACTGAAGCTTTCTTT,CASSPFSSVTEAFF
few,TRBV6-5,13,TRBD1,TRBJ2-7,TGTGCCAGCAGTTATGTCGGGGGACAGGGGCTAGACTTC,CASSYVGGQGLDF
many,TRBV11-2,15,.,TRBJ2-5,TGTGCCAGCAGCTTAGATGCAGACCCCATGGAGACCCAGTACTTC,CASSLDADPMETQYF
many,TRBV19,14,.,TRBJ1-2,TGTGCCAGTAGTCCACGACAGAGAAACTATGGCTACACCTTC,CASSPRQRNYGYTF
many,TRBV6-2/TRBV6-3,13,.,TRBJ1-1,TGTGCCAGCAGTTACGGCGGGAGGACTGAAGCTTTCTTT,CASSYGGRTEAFF
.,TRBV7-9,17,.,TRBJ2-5,TGTGCCAGCAGCTTATCTGGATCTAGCCCACCTCAAGAGACCCAGTACTTC,CASSLSGSSPPQETQYF
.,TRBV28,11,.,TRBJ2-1,TGTGCCACCCACAGATACAATGAGCAGTTCTTC,CATHRYNEQFF
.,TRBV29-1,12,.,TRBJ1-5,TGCAGCGTAGCACATAGCAATCAGCCCCAGCATTTT,CSVAHSNQPQHF
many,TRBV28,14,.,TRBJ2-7,TGTGCCAGCAGTTCACCCAGGGGCCTGTACGAGCAGTACTTC,CASSSPRGLYEQYF
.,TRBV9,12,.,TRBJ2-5,TGTGCCAGCAGCGGTTTGGGGGAGACCCAGTACTTC,CASSGLGETQYF
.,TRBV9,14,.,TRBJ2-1,TGTGCCAGCAGCGCACAGGGTAGATACAATGAGCAGTTCTTC,CASSAQGRYNEQFF
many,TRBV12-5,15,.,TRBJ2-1,TGTGCTAGTGGCCTGACAGAAACATCCTACAATGAGCAGTTCTTC,CASGLTETSYNEQFF
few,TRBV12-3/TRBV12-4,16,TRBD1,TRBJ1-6,TGTGCCAGCAGCCCCCGGACAGGGAGAGGGGGTTCACCCCTCCACTTT,CASSPRTGRGGSPLHF
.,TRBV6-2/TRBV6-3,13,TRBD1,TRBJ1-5,TGTGCCAGCAGGACAGGGTACAATCAGCCCCAGCATTTT,CASRTGYNQPQHF
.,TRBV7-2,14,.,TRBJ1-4,TGTGCCAGCAGCTTAGGTCGGCAGGCCGAAAAACTGTTTTTT,CASSLGRQAEKLFF
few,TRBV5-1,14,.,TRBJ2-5,TGCGCCAGCAGCCCCGAGGTGGCGGGAGAGACCCAGTACTTC,CASSPEVAGETQYF
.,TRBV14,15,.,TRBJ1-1,TGTGCCAGCAGCCAAGATCGGGGGATGAACACTGAAGCTTTCTTT,CASSQDRGMNTEAFF
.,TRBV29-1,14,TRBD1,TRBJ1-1,TGCAGCGGAAGGGGGCTGAACGTGAACACTGAAGCTTTCTTT,CSGRGLNVNTEAFF
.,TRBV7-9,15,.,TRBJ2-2,TGTGCCAGCAGCGATTCGGCTTCGAACACCGGGGAGCTGTTTTTT,CASSDSASNTGELFF
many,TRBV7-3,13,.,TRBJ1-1,TGTGCCAGCAGCACGGCCCGGGACACTGAAGCTTTCTTT,CASSTARDTEAFF
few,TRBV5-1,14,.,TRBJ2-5,TGCGCCAGCAGGGGTGGGACCACCCAAGAGACCCAGTACTTC,CASRGGTTQETQYF
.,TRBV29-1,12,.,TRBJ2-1,TGCAGCGTCCGACCACCCGTAAATGAGCAGTTCTTC,CSVRPPVNEQFF
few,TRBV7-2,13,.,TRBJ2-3,TGTGCCAGCAGCTTAGGAGTAGAAGATACGCAGTATTTT,CASSLGVEDTQYF
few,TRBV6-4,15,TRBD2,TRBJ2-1,TGTGCCAGCAGTGACGCTAGCGGGGGGGCGAATGAGCAGTTCTTC,CASSDASGGANEQFF
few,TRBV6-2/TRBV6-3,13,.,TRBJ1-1,TGTGCCAGCAGTTACTCGTACACAGGTGAAGCTTTCTTT,CASSYSYTGEAFF
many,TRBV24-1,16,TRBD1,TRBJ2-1,TGTGCCACCAGTGATCCGTCGAAACAGGGGATGAAGGAGCAGTTCTTC,CATSDPSKQGMKEQFF
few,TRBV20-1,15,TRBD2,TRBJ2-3,TGCAGTGCCCCGCGGGGGGTCGGTAGCACAGATACGCAGTATTTT,CSAPRGVGSTDTQYF
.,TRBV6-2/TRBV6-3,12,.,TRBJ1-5,TGTGCCAGCGGAGAAGTCAACCAGCCCCAGCATTTT,CASGEVNQPQHF